The subject of this entry is one T cell receptor beta chain. The data are from a study of T cell changes during pregnancy in multiple sclerosis. Clones were sequenced by immunoSEQ multiplex PCR, and TCRdb holds only the in-frame ones, with some missing. This sample has 49,000 or so clones, with around 94% found just once. The TCR sequence derives from a female donor with multiple sclerosis, enrolled in a pregnancy study. The material was CD8+ T cells from peripheral blood mononuclear cells, obtained before pregnancy.

CDR3 sequence: CASRLTGLNYGYTF. The CDR3 DNA follows: TGTGCCAGCAGACTGACAGGGCTTAACTATGGCTACACCTTC. The chain carries TRBV6-1 and TRBJ1-2, with 7 bases identical to TRBD1. Germline trimming cut 6 bases from V and 1 base from J; bases unmatched to any gene: 5. The CDR3 runs 14 residues. Looked up from germline, CDR1 is MNHNS and CDR2 is SASEGT.